This TCR beta chain was sequenced in a study of long-term antiretroviral therapy in people with HIV (dated by TCRdb to about 2022). At the level of the whole study: The earliest samples were collected roughly a decade before the 2015 WHO recommendation for immediate ART, at a time when ART was usually postponed until CD4 counts fell. A retrospective serial study tested whether ART initiation and durable HIV suppression were associated with changes in peripheral blood TRB repertoire composition and diversity. A total of roughly 200 cryopreserved PBMC samples came from approximately 30 adults with confirmed HIV infection and were collected serially over a mean of roughly six years (range 1-12). Among the approximately 30 participants with HIV, approximately 10 were female. No cross-contamination during QIAcube processing turned up in test extractions that ran a monoclonal T-cell line alongside approximately 35 polyclonal samples. The paper's findings and limits, for the study overall: Starting ART was linked to a significant rise in TRB diversity, yet even after long-term ART the diversity remained significantly lower than in transplant donor controls. Unsorted PBMC were profiled instead of sorted CD4+ and CD8+ T cells because pre-ART samples had limited cell numbers. HIV repertoires had narrower CDR3 length ranges than controls, and the network structure suggested an antigen-experienced repertoire that shifted only slightly toward naive after ART. The samples span the years 2004 to 2017, and the ART regimens used at that time may not be as effective as current regimens. The repertoire was dominated across all time points by expanded TRB clones identified before ART initiation, although this dominance was seen to fluctuate and to decrease in many PLHIV after ART. Limited PBMC availability meant only the TCR beta chain was sequenced, without alpha chain pairing. Inferences about post-ART repertoire changes are limited because no data were available on ART adherence, viral resistance or therapy changes.

As concerns this clone: The antigen this receptor binds is unknown. Base qualities were left out, and no much larger clone turns up one base away. Distinct nucleotide sequences in the sample also encode this CDR3.

The immunoSEQ hsTCRB v3.0 assay was used at survey level resolution to sequence the TRB variable region. The target sequencing depth for TRB was 40,000-50,000 T-cell genomes per sample. Pooled TRB libraries were sequenced on an Illumina MiSeq with a v3 150-cycle kit. The paper's processing steps were these. Repertoire analysis ran in R within a reproducible Nextflow workflow covering QC, data transformation and analysis. LymphoSeq2, an R package for exploring AIRR-Seq data, was used to implement custom analyses. Four samples yielding fewer than 5000 total TRB sequences were excluded, leaving 150 to 200 analyzed HIV repertoires. Among the approximately 180 HIV repertoires that were kept, roughly 59 were collected before ART initiation and about 130 were collected after ART initiation. Each repertoire was downsampled to 5000 TRB nucleotide sequences, and summary statistics were averaged across 100 downsampling iterations. TRB sequences were retained for analysis only if CDR3 regions of at least seven amino acids were present. A Shannon entropy-derived clonality score and the Gini coefficient were used to measure diversity. In the repertoire networks, any two of the top 5000 CDR3 amino acid sequences were connected whenever the two sequences differed by an edit distance of one. Antigen specificity groups and MHC restriction were predicted for TRB CDR3 amino acid sequences with GLIPH2. To flag known CMV, EBV, HIV or tissue antigen associations, CDR3 amino acid sequences were matched against VDJdb and McPAS-TCR. Pre-ART, post-ART and control groups were compared with Wilcoxon signed-rank tests and Holm-Bonferroni correction. The table comes from immuneACCESS by way of TCRdb, which keeps in-frame sequences with V and J called. Part of the clones is missing from these tables; in studies checked, under half for an unresolved V gene and the rest for unknown reasons. V, J and clone size are taken as reported in that table, and D and trimming were inferred from the DNA itself. The sample records fewer than 25,000 clones, 85% to 95% of which are singletons. The ten largest clonotypes hold 2% to 2.5% of the sample.

Participants were included only if at least one PBMC sample before ART initiation and at least two post-ART samples were available. Treatment was received in the United States of America by all participants with HIV. Before DNA extraction, cryopreserved samples containing roughly 1-10 million PBMC were thawed and washed. At the time of the earliest PBMC sample, participants with HIV were aged between about 23 and 54 years. PBMC samples from each participant spanned 1-4 timepoints before ART initiation and 2-8 timepoints after ART initiation, with a median of 7 samples. For every participant, serial HIV viral load, CD4+ T-cell count, ART history and demographic data were obtained. Genomic DNA was extracted from unsorted PBMC with a Qiagen kit on a QIAcube, with processing performed in batches of 12 samples. Trimming at the junction amounts to 0 bases on V and 0 bases on J, and the germline ends lie 3 bases apart. Measured from the cysteine to the phenylalanine, the CDR3 is 13 residues long. Solely the CDR3 DNA is kept, with 39 bases framed from the first base. CDR1 SGHRS and CDR2 YFSETQ are derived from the germline V gene.

This clonotype was obtained from a woman aged 50 to 60 with HIV. Specimen: unsorted PBMCs, collected around 5 years after starting antiretroviral therapy. The chain couples TRBV5-1 to TRBJ1-2, with an unclear D gene assignment. The nucleotides are TGCGCCAGCAGCTTGGAGGCTAACTATGGCTACACCTTC. Its translation reads: CASSLEANYGYTF.